This T cell receptor beta chain was sequenced for a study of T cell responses to AZD1222 COVID-19 vaccine. Profiling relied on immunoSEQ multiplex PCR, and the TCRdb table lists in-frame clones only, not all of them. Here the sample spans 150,000 to 200,000 clones, approximately 90% being singletons. V lost 4 bases and J 0 bases, leaving 10 bases between the germline ends. The length of the CDR3 is 15 residues. From germline, CDR1 is LNHDA and CDR2 SQIVND (reference sequence). The study, taken as a whole, reports: Spike-specific TCR breadth and depth went up after people got two AZD1222 doses. Only a handful of individuals given AZD1222 were seropositive at baseline. The donor cohort was predominantly white British with a female majority, and clonal diversity may have been underestimated. Vaccine-associated CD4 TCRs ranged over spike, dominating at 160-218 and 743-854.

Only one count was recorded for this clone. The antigen remains unidentified. The V call is TRBV19, the J call TRBJ2-1; D remains unclear. The sequence was obtained from an adult who received the MenACWY meningococcal vaccine as a control. The sample was peripheral blood, taken 28 days after the second dose of the MenACWY control vaccine. CDR3 loop: CASSTDSSSYNEQFF. CDR3 sequence (DNA): TGTGCCAGTAGTACTGACTCCAGCTCCTACAATGAGCAGTTCTTC.